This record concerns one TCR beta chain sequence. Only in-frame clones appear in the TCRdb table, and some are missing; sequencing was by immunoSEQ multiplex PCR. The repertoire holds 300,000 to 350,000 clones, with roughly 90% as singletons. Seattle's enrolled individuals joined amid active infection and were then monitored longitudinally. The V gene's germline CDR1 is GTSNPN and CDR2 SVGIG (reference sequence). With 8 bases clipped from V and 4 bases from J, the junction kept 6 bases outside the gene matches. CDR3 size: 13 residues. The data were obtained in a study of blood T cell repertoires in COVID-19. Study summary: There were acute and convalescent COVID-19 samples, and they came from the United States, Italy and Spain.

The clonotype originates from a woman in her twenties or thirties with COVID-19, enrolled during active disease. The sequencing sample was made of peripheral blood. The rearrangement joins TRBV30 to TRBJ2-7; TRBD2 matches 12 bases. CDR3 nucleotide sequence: TGTGCCGGGCTAGCGGGAGGGAGGTACGAGCAGTACTTC. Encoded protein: CAGLAGGRYEQYF.